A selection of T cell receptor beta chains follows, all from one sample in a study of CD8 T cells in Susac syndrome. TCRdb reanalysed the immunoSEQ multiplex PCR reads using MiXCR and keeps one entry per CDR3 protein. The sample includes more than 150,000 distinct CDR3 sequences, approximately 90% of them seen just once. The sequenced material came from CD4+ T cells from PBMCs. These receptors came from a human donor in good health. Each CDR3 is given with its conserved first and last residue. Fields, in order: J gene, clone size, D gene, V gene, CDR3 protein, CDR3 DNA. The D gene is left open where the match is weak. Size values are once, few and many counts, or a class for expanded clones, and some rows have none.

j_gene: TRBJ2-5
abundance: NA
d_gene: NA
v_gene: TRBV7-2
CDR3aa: CASSPDPQETQYF
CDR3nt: TGTGCCAGCAGCCCCGACCCTCAAGAGACCCAGTACTTC

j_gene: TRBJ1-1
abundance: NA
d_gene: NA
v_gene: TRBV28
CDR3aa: CASTRPQGISTEAFF
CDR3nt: TGTGCCAGCACCAGACCCCAGGGGATTTCCACTGAAGCTTTCTTT

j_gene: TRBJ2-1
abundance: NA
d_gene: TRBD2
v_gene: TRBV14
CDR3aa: CASSQLGLAGGPNEQFF
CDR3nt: TGTGCCAGCAGCCAACTGGGACTAGCGGGAGGGCCGAATGAGCAGTTCTTC

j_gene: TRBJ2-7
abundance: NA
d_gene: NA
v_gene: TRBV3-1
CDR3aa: CASSQEGQSYEQYF
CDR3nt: TGTGCCAGCAGCCAAGAGGGACAATCCTACGAGCAGTACTTC

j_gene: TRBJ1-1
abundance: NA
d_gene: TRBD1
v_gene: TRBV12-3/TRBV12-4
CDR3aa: CASSPTSNRGQNTEAFF
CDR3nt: TGTGCCAGCAGTCCGACTTCTAATAGGGGGCAGAACACTGAAGCTTTCTTT

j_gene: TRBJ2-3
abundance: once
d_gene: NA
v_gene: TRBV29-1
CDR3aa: CSVESGVTDTQYF
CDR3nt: TGCAGCGTGGAGTCGGGAGTCACAGATACGCAGTATTTT

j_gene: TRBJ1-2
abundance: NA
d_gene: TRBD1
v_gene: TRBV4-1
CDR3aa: CASSQDDRGLIGYTF
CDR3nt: TGCGCCAGCAGCCAAGATGACAGGGGGCTTATTGGCTACACCTTC

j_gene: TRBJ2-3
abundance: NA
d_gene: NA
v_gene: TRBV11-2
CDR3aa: CASSRQADTQYF
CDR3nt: TGTGCCAGCAGCCGACAAGCAGATACGCAGTATTTT

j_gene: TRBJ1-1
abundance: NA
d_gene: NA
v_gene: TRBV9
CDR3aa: CASTRADMNTEAFF
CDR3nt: TGTGCCAGCACAAGGGCCGACATGAACACTGAAGCTTTCTTT

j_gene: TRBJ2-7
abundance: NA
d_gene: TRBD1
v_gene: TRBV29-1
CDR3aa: CSVGTGGLYEQYF
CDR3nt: TGCAGCGTTGGGACAGGGGGGCTCTACGAGCAGTACTTC

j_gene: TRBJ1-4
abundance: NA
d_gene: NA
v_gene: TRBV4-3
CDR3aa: CASSQEVQGEKLFF
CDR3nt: TGCGCCAGCAGCCAAGAGGTACAGGGTGAAAAACTGTTTTTT